The 20 T cell receptor beta chains below were found in one sample sequenced in a study of shared clonotypes between healthy human individuals. Sequencing used immunoSEQ multiplex PCR; TCRdb keeps in-frame clones, though not all of them. Of a few hundred thousand clones detected, 87% appear once; the ten largest clones hold 16%. Sample: memory CD8+ T cells sorted from blood. Documented subset: CD45RO+ cells pooled with CCR7-negative TemRA cells. The receptors originated from a man aged 18 to 30 in good health.

V is TRBV6-5 and J is TRBJ2-7, with a tentative D call TRBD2 (6 bases). The CDR3 contains 14 residues. Trimming took 8 bases from V and 3 from J, leaving 17 bases between them. Germline CDR1 and CDR2: MNHEY and SVGAGI. This CDR3 is CASGDGGFHYEQYF. The CDR3 DNA follows: TGTGCCAGCGGAGATGGAGGGTTTCACTACGAGCAGTACTTC.

This clone was counted a single time. This rearrangement joins TRBV10-2 to TRBJ2-7, with D maybe TRBD2 (6 bases). This CDR3 has 13 residues. The germline V gene has CDR1 WSHSY and CDR2 SAAADI. The ends were cut back, 7 bases at V and 2 bases at J, with 12 bases in the middle. This chain's CDR3 is CASNGGHTYEQYF. The CDR3 nucleotides are TGCGCCAGCAACGGAGGGCATACCTACGAGCAGTACTTC.

The rearrangement links TRBV7-9 to TRBJ2-2; D may be TRBD1 (6 bases). Looked up from germline, CDR1 is SEHNR and CDR2 is FQNEAQ (reference sequence). The CDR3 runs 15 residues. V was clipped by 4 bases and J by 2 bases, with 11 bases between them. The CDR3, as DNA: TGTGCCAGCAGCTATCGGGACACCAACACCGGGGAGCTGTTTTTT. This sequence encodes CASSYRDTNTGELFF.

The rearrangement uses TRBV7-9 and TRBJ2-1, with 7 bases aligning to TRBD2. From germline, CDR1 is SEHNR and CDR2 FQNEAQ (reference sequence). The CDR3 length is 17 residues. J lost 4 bases, V lost 4 bases, and 13 bases had no gene match. Here the CDR3 reads CASSSDSPGGLYNEQFF. In DNA, the CDR3 is TGTGCCAGCAGCTCAGACTCCCCGGGGGGACTTTACAATGAGCAGTTCTTC.

The J gene is TRBJ2-7, the V gene TRBV19, with a possible D match to TRBD1 (6 bases). The germline V gene has CDR1 LNHDA and CDR2 SQIVND (reference sequence). V was shortened by 5 bases and J by 2 bases, with 16 bases between the two germline ends. CDR3 length: 15 residues. The CDR3 spells CASSAFYEGAYEQYF. The CDR3, as DNA: TGTGCCAGTAGTGCATTTTACGAGGGGGCCTACGAGCAGTACTTC.

V usage is TRBV5-1 and J usage is TRBJ2-1, with D possibly called TRBD1 or TRBD2 (6 bases each). The V and J ends lost 5 bases and 0 bases respectively, with 9 bases between them. The CDR3 length is 14 residues. Germline V gene data show CDR1 as SGHRS and CDR2 as YFSETQ. The chain's CDR3 is CASRGGSSYNEQFF. CDR3 bases: TGCGCCAGCAGAGGGGGGAGCTCCTACAATGAGCAGTTCTTC.

CDR3 nucleotides: TGTGCCAGCAGCTTATTGAACGGGGACGAGCAGTACTTC. The encoded protein is CASSLLNGDEQYF. V and J are TRBV7-9 and TRBJ2-7, with a tentative D call TRBD2 (5 bases). CDR3 length equals 13 residues. Germline lookup yields CDR1 SEHNR and CDR2 FQNEAQ (reference sequence). Trimming cost V 2 bases and J 5 bases, with 10 bases left between them.

The chain couples TRBV29-1 to TRBJ2-7; 10 bases map to TRBD2. The germline gives CDR1 SQVTM, CDR2 ANQGSEA. Trimming at V came to 1 base and at J to 2 bases, leaving 17 bases not matched to a gene. The length of the CDR3 is 19 residues. The CDR3 spells CSVEVPTSGAYPYPYEQYF. The CDR3 nucleotides are TGCAGCGTTGAAGTTCCCACTAGCGGGGCCTATCCCTATCCCTACGAGCAGTACTTC.

Points on this clone: Other DNA variants within this sample encode the same CDR3. The chain employs TRBV5-1 and TRBJ2-1; 15 nucleotides align to TRBD2. Looked up from germline, CDR1 is SGHRS and CDR2 is YFSETQ. The CDR3 length is 19 residues. V was clipped by 3 bases and J by 0 bases; unmatched bases: 7. CDR3 DNA: TGCGCCAGCAGCTCGGCCGGGACTAGCGGGAGGAGCTCCTACAATGAGCAGTTCTTC. It encodes CASSSAGTSGRSSYNEQFF.

The V call is TRBV11-2, the J call TRBJ1-1; D gene unclear. The V and J ends lost 3 bases and 1 base respectively, with 12 bases between them. The CDR3 runs to 15 residues. Germline V gives CDR1 SGHAT, CDR2 FQNNGV. The CDR3 protein is CASSFPGWGNTEAFF. The CDR3 bases are TGTGCCAGCAGCTTCCCGGGGTGGGGGAACACTGAAGCTTTCTTT. Full variable domain (remainder filled in from reference TRBV11-2 and TRBJ1-1): EAGVAQSPRYKIIEKRQSVAFWCNPISGHATLYWYQQILGQGPKLLIQFQNNGVVDDSQLPKDRFSAERLKGVDSTLKIQPAKLEDSAVYLCASSFPGWGNTEAFFGQGTRLTVV.

This clone was seen once. The chain carries TRBV10-1 and TRBJ2-7; D is uncertain. Germline lookup yields CDR1 WNHNN and CDR2 SYGVQD (reference sequence). The CDR3 has 12 residues. Trimming took 4 bases from V and 2 from J, leaving 6 bases between them. The CDR3 sequence is CASSGPTYEQYF. The CDR3 DNA sequence: TGCGCCAGCAGTGGTCCGACCTACGAGCAGTACTTC.

The chain is built from TRBV10-3 and TRBJ1-3, with D possibly being TRBD1 (6 bases). V was trimmed by 3 bases and J by 0 bases, leaving 21 bases between them. The CDR3 runs to 19 residues. Germline CDR1 is ENHRY and CDR2 is SYGVKD. CDR3 nucleotides: TGTGCCATCAGTGACCTGCCAGTTTCGGGACATAGCTCTGGAAACACCATATATTTT. Residues: CAISDLPVSGHSSGNTIYF.

To note about this clone: Other DNA sequences within the sample encode an identical CDR3. The rearrangement joins TRBV11-3 to TRBJ2-5; D is tentatively TRBD1 or TRBD2 (5 bases each). V dropped 3 bases and J dropped 2 bases, with 7 bases sitting between them. Germline loops: CDR1 SGHNT, CDR2 YENEEA. The CDR3 totals 13 residues. The CDR3 spells CASSLWGQETQYF. The CDR3 region has the DNA TGTGCCAGCAGCTTGTGGGGGCAAGAGACCCAGTACTTC.

The rearrangement links TRBV4-1 to TRBJ1-4; 10 positions agree with TRBD1. The CDR3 runs 18 residues. V gave up 4 bases and J gave up 2 bases; unmatched junction bases: 10. From germline, CDR1 is MGHRA and CDR2 YSYEKL. This chain's CDR3 is CASSLGGDRGLTNEKLFF. The CDR3 bases are TGCGCCAGCAGCCTAGGGGGGGACAGGGGTCTGACTAATGAAAAACTGTTTTTT.

CDR3 in DNA: TGTGCCAGCAGCTTGTCAGGGTCGGGCACTGAAGCTTTCTTT. Translating it yields CASSLSGSGTEAFF. The chain joins TRBV5-4 to TRBJ1-1; tentatively, D is TRBD1 (5 bases). Germline V gives CDR1 SGHNT, CDR2 YYREEE (reference sequence). There are 14 residues in the CDR3. V was shortened by 1 base and J by 4 bases, with 11 bases between the two germline ends.

This clone was counted ten times or more. V and J are TRBV6-4 and TRBJ2-1; 13 bases match TRBD2. Per germline, CDR1 MRHNA and CDR2 SNTAGT. CDR3 length: 15 amino acids. The V gene end was trimmed by 5 bases and the J gene end by 7 bases; junction bases not matched to a gene: 5. This CDR3 is CASSTTSGGVNEQFF. CDR3 DNA sequence: TGTGCCAGCAGTACCACTAGCGGGGGGGTTAATGAGCAGTTCTTC.

This clone was counted many times. The V call is TRBV27, the J call TRBJ2-7, with no clear D. The V and J ends lost 0 bases and 5 bases respectively, with 11 bases between them. Germline V CDR1 and CDR2: MNHEY, SMNVEV (reference sequence). The CDR3 runs 14 residues. CDR3 sequence: CASSLSSRRDEQYF. The DNA of the CDR3 is TGTGCCAGCAGTTTATCCTCCCGTAGGGACGAGCAGTACTTC.

The V and J genes are TRBV7-9 and TRBJ2-7; maybe TRBD1 (6 bases). The CDR3 has 17 amino acids. Germline V gene lookup returns CDR1 SEHNR and CDR2 FQNEAQ (reference sequence). V lost 5 bases and J lost 3, with 23 bases in between. The CDR3 DNA sequence: TGTGCCAGCAGCGACCGTCTCTCGGGGCAGGGACACTACGAGCAGTACTTC. It specifies CASSDRLSGQGHYEQYF.

This chain links TRBV5-4 with TRBJ2-7, with 11 bases aligning to TRBD2. V lost 4 bases, J lost 2 bases, and 5 bases stayed unmatched. Germline loops: CDR1 SGHNT, CDR2 YYREEE (reference sequence). The CDR3 extends over 15 amino acids. CDR3 in DNA: TGTGCCAGCAGCGGGGGACTAGCGGCGACCTACGAGCAGTACTTC. Its translation: CASSGGLAATYEQYF.

The chain couples TRBV29-1 to TRBJ2-3, with 8 positions matching TRBD1. The V gene end was trimmed by 4 bases and the J gene end by 4 bases; junction bases not matched to a gene: 10. Per the germline V gene, CDR1 is SQVTM and CDR2 is ANQGSEA. The CDR3 is 15 residues long. CDR3 coding DNA: TGCAGCGTTGTGCAGGGGGCGACTTGGGCAGATACGCAGTATTTT. Translating it yields CSVVQGATWADTQYF.